This entry describes one TCR beta chain. The data are from a study of blood T cell repertoires in COVID-19. For the study at large: Samples of COVID-19 (acute and convalescent) were obtained from the United States, Italy and Spain. PBMCs, B-cell-depleted T cells, or T cells provided the cDNA or gDNA that made up the material.

Authors' processing steps: Amplification of reference gene primers was used by the study to estimate nucleated cell counts. Method: immunoSEQ multiplex PCR; TCRdb's copy keeps in-frame clones and lacks some. V, J and clone size were drawn from that table, and D and trimming were deduced from the DNA. The top ten clones hold around 1.5% of a sample with some 240,000 clones, approximately 80% of them seen once. CDR3 length: 11 residues. V was clipped by 4 bases and J by 6 bases, with 7 bases between them. The sequence came from a woman aged 40 to 55 who had recovered from COVID-19. This chain joins TRBV12-3 or TRBV12-4 and TRBJ2-7, with a weak D call TRBD2 (6 bases). Material: peripheral blood. CDR3 residues: CASSSGLEQYF. The DNA for the CDR3 is TGTGCCAGCAGTTCGGGACTCGAGCAGTACTTC.